The rows below give T cell receptor beta chains drawn from one sample of a study of T-cell memory formation after mild COVID-19. In TCRdb, the 5' RACE reads were re-called with MiXCR into one record per CDR3 protein. Among about 560,000 distinct CDR3 sequences listed, 15% to 20% were seen once. The source material was PBMCs or a T cell subset sorted from them (not recorded which). These receptors originate from an adult woman who had mild COVID-19 (a few samples of this study predate the infection). Cell type and time point are not known. CDR3s include the opening cysteine and the closing phenylalanine or tryptophan. A D gene is named only where the DNA matches it firmly. For some rows the clone size is stated as once, few or many, or as a class when expanded; others skip it.

TRBJ2-1 | few | . | TRBV9 | 16 | CASSPPGLGGYNEQFF | TGTGCCAGCAGCCCTCCAGGACTAGGGGGCTACAATGAGCAGTTCTTC
TRBJ2-5 | few | . | TRBV12-3/TRBV12-4 | 13 | CASRWGGVETQYF | TGTGCCAGCAGGTGGGGGGGCGTGGAGACCCAGTACTTC
TRBJ2-7 | many | . | TRBV11-2 | 16 | CASSPTRRVGDYEQYF | TGTGCCAGCAGCCCAACCAGACGAGTAGGAGACTACGAGCAGTACTTC
TRBJ2-5 | few | . | TRBV6-5 | 15 | CASSYQRGGQETQYF | TGTGCCAGCAGTTATCAACGTGGGGGCCAAGAGACCCAGTACTTC
TRBJ2-1 | few | . | TRBV9 | 15 | CASSVETGFYNEQFF | TGTGCCAGCAGCGTAGAAACAGGATTTTACAATGAGCAGTTCTTC
TRBJ2-3 | . | TRBD1 | TRBV7-9 | 15 | CASSSGQRSTDTQYF | TGTGCCAGCAGCTCGGGACAGCGAAGCACAGATACGCAGTATTTT
TRBJ1-1 | . | TRBD1 | TRBV18 | 15 | CASSTGQQRGTEAFF | TGTGCCAGCTCAACGGGACAGCAACGGGGGACTGAAGCTTTCTTT
TRBJ2-7 | few | TRBD2 | TRBV7-2 | 17 | CASSPRTSGIISYEQYF | TGTGCCAGCAGCCCGAGGACTAGCGGGATTATCTCCTACGAGCAGTACTTC
TRBJ1-1 | . | . | TRBV11-1 | 14 | CASSPSAAASEAFF | TGTGCCAGCAGCCCCAGCGCAGCTGCCTCTGAAGCTTTCTTT
TRBJ2-1 | few | . | TRBV27 | 13 | CASSKNQGNEQFF | TGTGCCAGCAGTAAAAATCAGGGAAATGAGCAGTTCTTC
TRBJ1-2 | . | . | TRBV5-4 | 14 | CASTRGGGPYGYTF | TGTGCCAGCACCAGGGGCGGGGGACCATATGGCTACACCTTC
TRBJ2-2 | few | TRBD1 | TRBV30 | 15 | CAWSVQGADTGELFF | TGTGCCTGGAGTGTCCAGGGGGCGGACACCGGGGAGCTGTTTTTT
TRBJ2-3 | . | TRBD2 | TRBV10-3 | 15 | CAISELAGVTDTQYF | TGTGCCATCAGTGAATTAGCGGGGGTCACAGATACGCAGTATTTT
TRBJ1-1 | many | . | TRBV4-2 | 16 | CASSQSGRQMNTEAFF | TGTGCCAGCAGCCAATCCGGGCGGCAGATGAACACTGAAGCTTTCTTT
TRBJ2-3 | . | TRBD2 | TRBV6-5 | 15 | CASSYRAGLTDTQYF | TGTGCCAGCAGTTACCGAGCGGGGCTCACAGATACGCAGTATTTT
TRBJ2-7 | . | . | TRBV4-2 | 13 | CASSPDRYYEQYF | TGTGCCAGCAGCCCCGACAGATACTACGAGCAGTACTTC
TRBJ2-7 | few | . | TRBV19 | 14 | CASSIGGSSYEQYF | TGTGCCAGTAGTATCGGTGGAAGCTCCTACGAGCAGTACTTC
TRBJ2-1 | . | . | TRBV24-1 | 15 | CATSDPSRIGNEQFF | TGTGCCACCAGTGACCCCAGCCGGATAGGCAATGAGCAGTTCTTC
TRBJ1-2 | . | . | TRBV24-1 | 13 | CATSEQANYGYTF | TGTGCCACCAGTGAGCAGGCGAACTATGGCTACACCTTC
TRBJ2-7 | few | TRBD2 | TRBV6-2/TRBV6-3 | 12 | CASEGGHYEQYF | TGTGCCAGCGAGGGAGGGCACTACGAGCAGTACTTC
TRBJ2-1 | . | . | TRBV29-1 | 13 | CSVVQAPNNEQFF | TGCAGCGTTGTACAGGCCCCGAACAATGAGCAGTTCTTC
TRBJ2-7 | . | TRBD2 | TRBV6-6 | 16 | CASRGDGRWVFSEQYF | TGTGCCAGTCGGGGGGACGGCCGATGGGTTTTCTCCGAGCAGTACTTC
TRBJ2-7 | few | . | TRBV29-1 | 14 | CSALGGAESWEQYF | TGCAGCGCACTGGGTGGAGCGGAGAGCTGGGAGCAGTACTTC
TRBJ1-2 | . | TRBD1 | TRBV27 | 13 | CASSITGAYGYTF | TGTGCCAGCAGCATAACAGGGGCGTATGGCTACACCTTC
TRBJ1-5 | few | . | TRBV30 | 13 | CAWTLGSDGPQHF | TGTGCCTGGACCCTAGGGTCTGACGGGCCCCAGCATTTT
TRBJ2-6 | few | TRBD2 | TRBV7-6 | 18 | CASSLRGGGRSGANVLTF | TGTGCCAGCAGCTTAAGGGGTGGCGGGAGAAGTGGGGCCAACGTCCTGACTTTC
TRBJ2-3 | few | TRBD2 | TRBV2 | 15 | CASSERTSGGDTQYF | TGTGCCAGCAGTGAAAGGACTAGCGGTGGGGATACGCAGTATTTT
TRBJ1-1 | many | . | TRBV7-2 | 13 | CASSLEMNTEAFF | TGTGCCAGCAGCTTGGAAATGAACACTGAAGCTTTCTTT
TRBJ2-2 | few | TRBD2 | TRBV9 | 17 | CASSVGSLAGNTGELFF | TGTGCCAGCAGCGTAGGTTCCCTAGCGGGGAACACCGGGGAGCTGTTTTTT
TRBJ2-1 | many | . | TRBV5-1 | 15 | CASSLDGTSYNEQFF | TGTGCCAGCAGCTTGGATGGGACTTCGTACAATGAGCAGTTCTTC
TRBJ2-5 | . | TRBD1 | TRBV7-9 | 15 | CASSSNRDSQETQYF | TGTGCCAGCAGCTCGAACCGGGACAGCCAAGAGACCCAGTACTTC
TRBJ2-7 | many | . | TRBV5-5 | 16 | CASSFWRRDLSYEQYF | TGTGCCAGCAGCTTCTGGAGGCGGGACCTTAGCTACGAGCAGTACTTC
TRBJ2-3 | few | TRBD2 | TRBV30 | 14 | CAWSSGGVTDTQYF | TGTGCCTGGAGTTCGGGGGGGGTCACAGATACGCAGTATTTT
TRBJ1-5 | . | . | TRBV5-1 | 15 | CASSLSDPTGQPQHF | TGCGCCAGCAGCCTAAGTGACCCGACGGGTCAGCCCCAGCATTTT
TRBJ1-1 | few | TRBD1 | TRBV5-1 | 15 | CASSLMGQGATEAFF | TGCGCCAGCAGCTTGATGGGACAGGGGGCTACTGAAGCTTTCTTT
TRBJ1-1 | few | . | TRBV4-1 | 16 | CASSEVAVRSNTEAFF | TGCGCCAGCAGCGAAGTCGCCGTTAGGTCGAACACTGAAGCTTTCTTT
TRBJ1-4 | . | TRBD1 | TRBV25-1 | 15 | CASSKNRGPNEKLFF | TGTGCCAGCAGTAAAAACAGGGGTCCAAATGAAAAACTGTTTTTT
TRBJ2-1 | . | . | TRBV7-2 | 15 | CASKKTGRGYNEQFF | TGTGCCAGCAAGAAGACAGGGAGGGGATACAATGAGCAGTTCTTC
TRBJ1-6 | few | . | TRBV3-1 | 16 | CASSRVGGFSGSALHF | TGTGCCAGCAGCCGAGTAGGGGGGTTTTCGGGTTCGGCCCTCCACTTT
TRBJ1-1 | . | . | TRBV12-3/TRBV12-4 | 15 | CASSLKGSGNTEAFF | TGTGCCAGCAGTTTAAAGGGGTCGGGGAACACTGAAGCTTTCTTT
TRBJ2-7 | . | . | TRBV7-3 | 13 | CASSSTVGGEQYF | TGTGCCAGCAGCTCGACAGTCGGAGGGGAGCAGTACTTC
TRBJ1-1 | . | TRBD1 | TRBV20-1 | 12 | CSADRVNSEAFF | TGCAGTGCCGACAGGGTGAATTCTGAAGCTTTCTTT
TRBJ2-6 | few | . | TRBV7-2 | 16 | CASSKDAGAGANVLTF | TGTGCCAGCAGCAAAGATGCGGGGGCCGGGGCCAACGTCCTGACTTTC
TRBJ2-3 | many | TRBD2 | TRBV5-1 | 17 | CASSLGLAGASTDTQYF | TGCGCCAGCAGCCTGGGACTAGCGGGAGCTAGCACAGATACGCAGTATTTT
TRBJ1-5 | . | . | TRBV29-1 | 12 | CSVMGSNQPQHF | TGCAGCGTTATGGGGAGCAATCAGCCCCAGCATTTT
TRBJ2-5 | few | . | TRBV6-5 | 15 | CASSYQPGLKETQYF | TGTGCCAGCAGTTACCAGCCAGGACTAAAAGAGACCCAGTACTTC
TRBJ2-7 | few | . | TRBV12-3/TRBV12-4 | 14 | CASSPGTSPYEQYF | TGTGCCAGCAGTCCCGGGACTTCTCCCTACGAGCAGTACTTC
TRBJ2-3 | few | . | TRBV5-1 | 16 | CASSLAGGVRTDTQYF | TGCGCCAGCAGCTTGGCCGGGGGCGTACGCACAGATACGCAGTATTTT
TRBJ1-4 | few | . | TRBV12-3/TRBV12-4 | 14 | CASSHRAVSEKLFF | TGTGCCAGCAGCCACAGGGCCGTGAGTGAAAAACTGTTTTTT
TRBJ2-7 | . | . | TRBV30 | 13 | CAWSVHGGGEQYF | TGTGCCTGGAGTGTACATGGAGGGGGCGAGCAGTACTTC
TRBJ1-1 | . | . | TRBV7-9 | 17 | CASSLARNAGANTEAFF | TGTGCCAGCAGCTTAGCGCGAAACGCAGGGGCGAACACTGAAGCTTTCTTT
TRBJ2-3 | few | . | TRBV9 | 14 | CASSADRGVEPQYF | TGTGCCAGCAGCGCTGATCGTGGGGTTGAACCGCAGTATTTT
TRBJ2-2 | . | . | TRBV14 | 17 | CASSQEFVPIPTGELFF | TGTGCCAGCAGCCAAGAATTTGTGCCCATCCCGACCGGGGAGCTGTTTTTT
TRBJ1-5 | . | TRBD1 | TRBV6-5 | 13 | CASSFDRDQPQHF | TGTGCCAGCAGTTTTGACAGGGATCAGCCCCAGCATTTT
TRBJ2-1 | . | . | TRBV30 | 15 | CAWSTEGAGYNEQFF | TGTGCCTGGAGTACTGAGGGAGCAGGCTACAATGAGCAGTTCTTC